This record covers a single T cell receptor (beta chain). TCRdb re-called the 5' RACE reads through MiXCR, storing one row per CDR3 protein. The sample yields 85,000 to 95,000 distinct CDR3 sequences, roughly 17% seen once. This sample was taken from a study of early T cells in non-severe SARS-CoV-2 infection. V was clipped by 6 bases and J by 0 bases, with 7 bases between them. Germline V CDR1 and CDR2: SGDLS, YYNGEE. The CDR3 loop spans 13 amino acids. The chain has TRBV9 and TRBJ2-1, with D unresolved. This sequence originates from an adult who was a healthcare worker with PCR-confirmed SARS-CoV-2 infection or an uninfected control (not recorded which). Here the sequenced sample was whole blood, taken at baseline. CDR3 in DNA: TGTGCCAGCACCCCAGGCTCCTACAATGAGCAGTTCTTC. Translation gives CASTPGSYNEQFF.